The 29 T cell receptor beta chains reported below all come from one sample, sequenced in a study of beta chain features in type 1 diabetes. All of the isolated RNA was reverse transcribed, so expressed TCRB transcripts were sequenced. Libraries were prepared by immunoSEQ multiplex PCR; TCRdb keeps only in-frame clonotypes and omits some of them. The sample yields almost 350,000 clones, around 20% seen once. Sequenced sample: naive CD4+ T cells from blood. These receptors all come from a woman between 18 and 29 years old in good health.

This clone was seen more than once but under ten times. The V and J genes are TRBV4-1 and TRBJ1-2; perhaps TRBD1 as D (6 bases). Germline CDR1 MGHRA, CDR2 YSYEKL. This CDR3 is built from 18 residues. V was trimmed by 2 bases and J by 1 base, leaving 20 bases between them. This CDR3 is CASSQLITGPVDNYGYTF. CDR3 in DNA: TGCGCCAGCAGCCAATTAATAACAGGGCCGGTAGATAACTATGGCTACACCTTC.

This clone has more than one count but fewer than ten. The V and J genes are TRBV7-2 and TRBJ2-2, with TRBD1 identical over 7 bases. The CDR3 totals 16 residues. Trimming cost V 3 bases and J 4 bases; bases outside gene matches: 8. Germline V gene data show CDR1 as SGHTA and CDR2 as FQGNSA. The CDR3 nucleotides read TGTGCCAGCAGCTTCGCCGGGACAGCTTCCACCGGGGAGCTGTTTTTT. Its protein product is CASSFAGTASTGELFF.

The V call is TRBV28, the J call TRBJ2-6, with D possibly TRBD2 on 7 matching bases. CDR1 and CDR2 (germline): MDHEN, SYDVKM. This CDR3 has 18 amino acids. The V gene lost 7 bases and the J gene lost 3 bases, with 22 bases spanning the gap. DNA of the CDR3: TGTGCCAGCACCTCAGGGTTGGGGGGGCGCGGTGGGGCCAACGTCCTGACTTTC. This encodes CASTSGLGGRGGANVLTF.

The chain combines TRBV9 with TRBJ1-2; perhaps TRBD1 as D (6 bases). CDR1 and CDR2 (germline): SGDLS, YYNGEE. The CDR3 runs to 13 residues. Trimming took off 4 bases at V and 5 bases at J, with 12 bases between the two ends. The CDR3 coding sequence is TGTGCCAGCAGCCAAGGACAGATATATGGCTACACCTTC. This gives the protein CASSQGQIYGYTF.

This clone was detected a few times. This chain joins TRBV5-1 and TRBJ2-5; TRBD2 is a possible D gene (5 bases). The germline V gene encodes CDR1 SGHRS and CDR2 YFSETQ. The CDR3 is made up of 14 amino acids. Trimming left V 6 bases short and J 1 base short, with 13 bases between. The CDR3 sequence is CASTPGSAQETQYF. The CDR3 nucleotides are TGCGCCAGCACCCCAGGTAGCGCCCAAGAGACCCAGTACTTC.

The gene calls are TRBV19 and TRBJ1-1, with 7 bases matching TRBD1. This CDR3 comprises 15 residues. Germline assignment: CDR1 LNHDA and CDR2 SQIVND (reference sequence). The V segment lost 5 bases and the J segment 3 bases; nucleotides outside the gene matches: 9. CDR3 protein: CASSPSGGRDTEAFF. The CDR3 DNA reads TGTGCCAGTAGTCCCTCAGGGGGACGTGACACTGAAGCTTTCTTT.

This chain connects TRBV5-1 to TRBJ2-1; 9 bases agree with TRBD2. Unmatched junction bases numbered 4, after V lost 4 bases and J lost 2 bases. This CDR3 is built from 15 residues. Per germline, CDR1 SGHRS and CDR2 YFSETQ. The CDR3 reads CASSLSGSTYNEQFF. CDR3 coding DNA: TGCGCCAGCAGCCTTAGCGGGAGCACCTACAATGAGCAGTTCTTC.

The chain joins TRBV9 to TRBJ2-3; possibly TRBD2 for D (5 bases). V was clipped by 3 bases and J by 9 bases, with 14 bases between them. CDR3 size: 13 residues. Germline-derived CDR1 and CDR2 are SGDLS and YYNGEE. In DNA form, the CDR3 reads TGTGCCAGCAGCGCCCTCCCTAGCTTAACGCAGTATTTT. Encoded protein: CASSALPSLTQYF.

V is TRBV7-2 and J is TRBJ1-4; 11 positions agree with TRBD1. The trim removed 5 bases at V and 6 bases at J, leaving 2 bases unmatched. The CDR3 has 14 residues. The V gene's germline CDR1 is SGHTA and CDR2 FQGNSA. CDR3 protein: CASSADRGHEKLFF. In DNA, the CDR3 is TGTGCCAGCAGCGCGGACAGGGGGCATGAAAAACTGTTTTTT.

The genes are TRBV19 and TRBJ2-2, with a weak D call TRBD1 (6 bases). V dropped 5 bases and J dropped 5 bases, with 9 bases sitting between them. CDR1 is LNHDA and CDR2 is SQIVND in the germline V gene (reference sequence). The CDR3 has 13 amino acids. The chain's CDR3 is CASSAQGTGELFF. Here the CDR3 DNA reads TGTGCCAGTAGTGCACAGGGTACCGGGGAGCTGTTTTTT.

J is TRBJ1-2 and V is TRBV30, with D possibly TRBD1 on 5 matching bases. This CDR3 region has 11 residues. Trimming removed 0 bases from V and 12 bases from J, with 11 bases in between. The germline V gene encodes CDR1 GTSNPN and CDR2 SVGIG (reference sequence). Here the CDR3 reads CAWSVDLRDTF. The CDR3 DNA sequence: TGTGCCTGGAGTGTTGACCTCAGGGACACCTTC.

This clone was seen a few times. The rearrangement links TRBV30 to TRBJ2-5; D is undetermined. The ends were cut back, 5 bases at V and 4 bases at J, with 14 bases in the middle. The germline V gene encodes CDR1 GTSNPN and CDR2 SVGIG (reference sequence). This CDR3 has 13 residues. The CDR3 sequence: CAWAPGHSETQYF. The CDR3 bases are TGTGCCTGGGCCCCTGGGCATTCAGAGACCCAGTACTTC.

This clone was observed a handful of times. The genes are TRBV4-1 and TRBJ2-4; 8 bases fit TRBD2. The CDR3 contains 17 residues. The junction had 5 bases not matched to a gene; V was cut back by 1 base and J by 0 bases. Looked up from germline, CDR1 is MGHRA and CDR2 is YSYEKL. For the CDR3, the DNA is TGCGCCAGCAGCCAAGGGCCAACTAGCGGAGCCAAAAACATTCAGTACTTC. Translation: CASSQGPTSGAKNIQYF.

The chain recombines TRBV11-3 with TRBJ2-3; the D is unclear. V shed 2 bases and J shed 4 bases, with 7 bases lying between them. The CDR3 spans 13 residues. The V gene's germline CDR1 is SGHNT and CDR2 YENEEA. Here the CDR3 reads CASSLNRADTQYF. Written as DNA, the CDR3 is TGTGCCAGCAGCTTAAATCGGGCAGATACGCAGTATTTT.

There are a few counts of this clone. This rearrangement joins TRBV7-2 to TRBJ2-1; D possibly corresponds to TRBD1 (5 bases). Trimming removed 7 bases from V and 4 bases from J, with 11 bases in between. The CDR3 extends over 13 amino acids. Germline loops: CDR1 SGHTA, CDR2 FQGNSA. CDR3 bases: TGTGCCAGCACAGGGTCCCGGTACAATGAGCAGTTCTTC. Encoded protein: CASTGSRYNEQFF.

This sequence joins TRBV5-4 and TRBJ1-1; 9 bases fit TRBD1. Germline CDR1 is SGHNT and CDR2 is YYREEE (reference sequence). The CDR3 loop spans 14 amino acids. Trimming took 4 bases from V and 6 from J; bases not matched to a gene: 7. CDR3 region: CASSLPGQGSEAFF. In DNA form, the CDR3 reads TGTGCCAGCAGCCTCCCGGGACAGGGATCTGAAGCTTTCTTT.

This clone was found a few times. This sequence joins TRBV9 and TRBJ2-7; TRBD1 matches 9 bases. This CDR3 contains 14 residues. Losses at the gene ends were 5 bases for V and 1 base for J; bases not matched to a gene: 4. Per germline, CDR1 SGDLS and CDR2 YYNGEE. The CDR3 bases are TGTGCCAGCAGAAAGACAGGGGGTTCCTACGAGCAGTACTTC. Translation gives CASRKTGGSYEQYF. Filled out from reference TRBV9 and TRBJ2-7, the complete variable domain reads DSGVTQTPKHLITATGQRVTLRCSPRSGDLSVYWYQQSLDQGLQFLIQYYNGEERAKGNILERFSAQQFPDLHSELNLSSLELGDSALYFCASRKTGGSYEQYFGPGTRLTVT.

The chain uses TRBV10-3 and TRBJ2-2; D not resolved. Germline CDR1 reads ENHRY; CDR2 reads SYGVKD. The CDR3 has 13 amino acids. V was clipped by 7 bases and J by 6 bases, with 12 bases between them. Here the CDR3 DNA reads TGTGCCATCAATCCCCGAGAGTCCGGGGAGCTGTTTTTT. The encoded protein is CAINPRESGELFF.

This clone was picked up a small number of times. The rearrangement uses TRBV7-2 and TRBJ2-1; 10 bases match TRBD1. The germline CDR1 and CDR2 sequences are SGHTA and FQGNSA. Germline trimming cut 4 bases from V and 11 bases from J; bases unmatched to any gene: 11. This CDR3 comprises 15 residues. The CDR3 sequence is CASSSPGQGKRKQFF. CDR3 bases: TGTGCCAGCAGCTCTCCGGGACAGGGGAAAAGGAAGCAGTTCTTC.

The J gene is TRBJ2-5, the V gene TRBV30, with TRBD1 matching 8 bases. This CDR3 is built from 14 residues. Unmatched junction bases numbered 5, after V lost 4 bases and J lost 1 base. CDR1 GTSNPN and CDR2 SVGIG come from the germline V gene (reference sequence). CDR3 DNA: TGTGCCTGGACCAGGGGGCAGATCCAAGAGACCCAGTACTTC. Its protein is CAWTRGQIQETQYF.

The chain uses TRBV5-6 and TRBJ1-4; D may be TRBD1 (5 bases). Germline values: CDR1 SGHDT, CDR2 YYEEEE. The ends were cut back, 3 bases at V and 8 bases at J, with 14 bases in the middle. This CDR3 spans 14 amino acids. In nucleotides, the CDR3 is TGTGCCAGCAGCTACATCGACCGGGGGGAAAAACTGTTTTTT. This translates into CASSYIDRGEKLFF.

The rearrangement uses TRBV30 and TRBJ2-1; no definite D call. This CDR3 spans 11 amino acids. Germline assignment: CDR1 GTSNPN and CDR2 SVGIG (reference sequence). Trimming took 2 bases from V and 7 from J, leaving 6 bases between them. CDR3 DNA sequence: TGTGCCTGGAGTTATTCGAATGAGCAGTTCTTC. This translates into CAWSYSNEQFF. Full variable domain (rest looked up from reference TRBV30 and TRBJ2-1): SQTIHQWPATLVQPVGSPLSLECTVEGTSNPNLYWYRQAAGRGLQLLFYSVGIGQISSEVPQNLSASRPQDRQFILSSKKLLLSDSGFYLCAWSYSNEQFFGPGTRLTVL.

The chain couples TRBV6-5 to TRBJ1-1; TRBD1 is a possible D gene (5 bases). Germline V gene data show CDR1 as MNHEY and CDR2 as SVGAGI. The CDR3 runs 12 residues. Between the trimmed V and J ends, which lost 5 bases and 12 bases, there was a span of 16 bases. The CDR3 region is CASSKDQGRTFF. Here the CDR3 DNA reads TGTGCCAGCAGTAAAGACCAGGGTCGGACTTTCTTT.

This rearrangement joins TRBV5-4 to TRBJ2-4, with 7 bases that match TRBD1. Unmatched junction bases numbered 7, after V lost 4 bases and J lost 0 bases. Germline V gene data show CDR1 as SGHNT and CDR2 as YYREEE (reference sequence). The CDR3 spans 16 residues. For the CDR3, the DNA is TGTGCCAGCAGCCCCGGGACAGACCGAGCCAAAAACATTCAGTACTTC. Translating gives CASSPGTDRAKNIQYF.

The V and J genes are TRBV7-2 and TRBJ2-3; 9 positions agree with TRBD2. Germline CDR1 and CDR2: SGHTA and FQGNSA. The V and J ends lost 6 bases and 7 bases, in that order; junction bases with no gene match: 5. The CDR3 sequence is 13 residues long. CDR3 amino acids: CASRLAGTYTQYF. CDR3 DNA: TGTGCCAGCAGGCTAGCGGGGACCTATACGCAGTATTTT.

The CDR3 bases are TGCGCCAGCAGCCAACCGAGGAGCTCTGGAAACACCATATATTTT. Translating gives CASSQPRSSGNTIYF. The gene calls are TRBV4-3 and TRBJ1-3; D ambiguous. The CDR3 is 15 residues long. V was cut by 2 bases and J by 0 bases, with 8 bases left in between. The germline V gene encodes CDR1 LGHNA and CDR2 YSLEER.

V is TRBV18 and J is TRBJ2-2, with TRBD2 matching 8 bases. CDR3 size: 19 residues. Germline loops: CDR1 KGHSH, CDR2 LQKENI. J gave up 6 bases and V 8 bases, and 23 bases lay outside the gene matches. The CDR3 coding sequence is TGTGCCAGCACCCCCTGGAGCGGGGGCTTCTCTCTGGACGCCGGGGAGCTGTTTTTT. Protein: CASTPWSGGFSLDAGELFF.

V usage is TRBV4-1 and J usage is TRBJ1-5, with D uncertain. The CDR3 length is 16 residues. With 1 base removed from V and 0 bases from J, the gap between germline ends came to 10 bases. Germline CDR1 and CDR2: MGHRA and YSYEKL. The chain's CDR3 is CASSQAGQISNQPQHF. The CDR3 nucleotides read TGCGCCAGCAGCCAAGCTGGGCAGATTAGCAATCAGCCCCAGCATTTT.

The genes are TRBV19 and TRBJ2-2, with TRBD1 matching over 8 bases. This CDR3 is built from 15 residues. Looked up from germline, CDR1 is LNHDA and CDR2 is SQIVND (reference sequence). V was pared by 3 bases and J by 3 bases, with 3 bases of the junction left unmatched. CDR3 residues: CASSIDRGYTGELFF. The DNA of the CDR3 is TGTGCCAGTAGTATCGACAGGGGATACACCGGGGAGCTGTTTTTT.